These T cell receptor beta chains were read from a single sample in a study of T cells in Graves' hyperthyroidism and ophthalmopathy. Each CDR3 protein is one row after TCRdb ran MiXCR on the multiplex PCR reads. Of about 840,000 distinct CDR3 sequences listed, 38% are singletons. The specimen was blood. Receptor source: a man between 18 and 35 years old with Graves' hyperthyroidism. Each CDR3 is given with its conserved first and last residue. The D gene is left open where the match is weak. Clone size is shown for a subset of rows, as once, few, many or a class of expanded clone.

j_call,d_call,v_call,clone_size,cdr3_nt,cdr3_aa
TRBJ1-2,.,TRBV9,few,TGTGCCAGCAGCCCGCCTGGCGCAGGGGTATATGGCTACACCTTC,CASSPPGAGVYGYTF
TRBJ2-6,.,TRBV5-6,.,TGTGCCAGCAGCTTGGGGACCCCGGGGAGGGCCAACGTCCTGACTTTC,CASSLGTPGRANVLTF
TRBJ1-3,.,TRBV29-1,many,TGCAGCGTTGCAACAGGGAACTCTGGAAACACCATATATTTT,CSVATGNSGNTIYF
TRBJ2-5,TRBD2,TRBV2,few,TGTGCCAGCAGTGATACTAGCGGTCCCAAGACCCAGTACTTC,CASSDTSGPKTQYF
TRBJ1-4,TRBD1,TRBV9,few,TGTGCCAGCTCGCCGACAGGGTCCAATGAAAAACTGTTTTTT,CASSPTGSNEKLFF
TRBJ1-5,.,TRBV20-1,.,TGCAGTGCTAGAGCCCAGGGTGAATGGCAGCCCCAGCATTTT,CSARAQGEWQPQHF
TRBJ2-2,.,TRBV12-3/TRBV12-4,.,TGTGCCAGCAGTTTATCGGACAGAAACACCGGGGAGCTGTTTTTT,CASSLSDRNTGELFF
TRBJ1-1,.,TRBV7-9,.,TGTGCCAGCAGCTCCTCTGAAGGATTGGACGCTGAAGCTTTCTTT,CASSSSEGLDAEAFF
TRBJ1-6,.,TRBV20-1,many,TGCAGTGCCGGGGGGTTTAATTCACCCCTCCACTTT,CSAGGFNSPLHF
TRBJ1-1,.,TRBV11-2,.,TGTGCCAGCAGCTTAGCCAGCTTACTGGGGTCGGAAGCTTTCTTT,CASSLASLLGSEAFF
TRBJ1-1,.,TRBV12-3/TRBV12-4,few,TGTGCCAGCAGTCAAACGACAGTCGAGAATGAAGCTTTCTTT,CASSQTTVENEAFF
TRBJ1-1,.,TRBV4-2,few,TGTGCCAGCAGCCAAGTTACGGGGCTGAACACTGAAGCTTTCTTT,CASSQVTGLNTEAFF
TRBJ1-1,.,TRBV20-1,few,TGCAGTGCTAGCGCCGTAGGGGGGAACACTGAAGCTTTCTTT,CSASAVGGNTEAFF
TRBJ1-1,.,TRBV14,few,TGTGCCAGCAGCCCCCAGGGTATAATCACTGAAGCTTTCTTT,CASSPQGIITEAFF
TRBJ2-7,.,TRBV11-2,.,TGTGCCAGCACCCGTAGGGGGGAGCAGTACTTC,CASTRRGEQYF
TRBJ2-5,TRBD2,TRBV19,few,TGTGCCAGACGACTAGCGGGCCACCAAGAGACCCAGTACTTC,CARRLAGHQETQYF